This TCR beta chain was identified in a study of shared T cell receptors in the human thymus. Germline loops: CDR1 SGHAT, CDR2 FQNNGV. With 1 base removed from V and 7 bases from J, the gap between germline ends came to 16 bases. The CDR3 runs to 15 residues. Produced via immunoSEQ multiplex PCR; TCRdb's table is partial and in-frame only. The sample has approximately 660,000 clones; roughly 90% are singletons. The same specimen was also included in a second study, on human thymus T cells. From that second work: The sample donors, healthy Finnish infants, were having corrective surgery for congenital heart defects. The study used thymus tissue resected during corrective heart surgery. V and J genes seemed to be used with bias in thymic and blood repertoires. Related research reported highly overlapping thymic repertoires among unrelated individuals.

Sequenced sample: thymocytes. The V gene is TRBV11-2, the J gene TRBJ2-5; D call uncertain. This receptor was taken from a boy under two years old with a congenital heart defect. The CDR3 nucleotides read TGTGCCAGCAGCTTAGTCAGGCAGAACCTGGGGACCCAGTACTTC. Its protein is CASSLVRQNLGTQYF.